Here is one T cell receptor (beta chain) with its context. Its antigen is not known. Healthy Caucasian individuals from Russia aged about 6 to 100 served as donors. The sample originates from a study of blood T cells in healthy people across ages. Broader study findings: Greater diversity and more naive CD4+ cells were seen in long-lived donors than in aged donors. The percentage of naive T cells correlated strongly with TCR beta diversity.

The CDR3 runs 15 residues. The germline V gene encodes CDR1 SGHTA and CDR2 FQGNSA. V was trimmed by 5 bases and J by 3 bases, leaving 15 bases between them. Alongside a J-beta primer mix, a sample-barcoded 5' primer served in a second PCR lasting about 7 to 12 cycles. TCRdb independently ran MiXCR on the 5' RACE reads; one entry per CDR3 protein. The sample lists 650,000 to 800,000 distinct CDR3 sequences; about 42% were seen once. J is TRBJ2-3 and V is TRBV7-2; tentative D call: TRBD2 (7 bases). Sequences were obtained from blood. The receptor comes from a man aged 55 to 70 in good health. As DNA, the CDR3 is TGTGCCAGCAGCGTAGGGGGGAGGGCGACAGATACGCAGTATTTT. This sequence encodes CASSVGGRATDTQYF.